This T cell receptor beta chain was sequenced for a study of shared clonotypes between healthy human individuals. Positively selected for CCR7, the CD45RO-negative cells used as naive CD8 cells excluded terminally differentiated effector memory CD45RA+ cells. CDR1 and CDR2 from the germline V gene are PRHDT and FYEKMQ (reference sequence). The CDR3 spans 16 residues. V was clipped by 3 bases and J by 10 bases; unmatched bases: 15. The table came from immunoSEQ multiplex PCR; TCRdb's copy has only in-frame clones and leaves some out. The sample contains about 2 million clones, about 94% of which appear only once.

The sample comprised naive CD8+ T cells sorted from blood. The chain links TRBV13 to TRBJ2-1, with 7 bases that match TRBD2. The receptor's source is a young man in good health. The CDR3 DNA reads TGTGCCAGCAGCTTCCCCCTAGCGGACAACCCCGGGGAGCAGTTCTTC. Its protein product is CASSFPLADNPGEQFF.